This TCR beta chain emerged from a study of spatial heterogeneity in lung cancer. General study findings and limits: Follow-up blood showed ubiquitous expanded tumor TCRs less than blood at resection did.

This clonotype was found a few times. Its matching antigen is unknown. Each TCR cDNA molecule carried a unique molecular identifier. Each CDR3 protein is one row after TCRdb ran MiXCR on the 5' RACE reads. The sample includes 45,000 to 55,000 distinct CDR3 sequences, around 5.2% of them seen just once. The time point is: sample taken at primary tumor resection. Patients with untreated early-stage non-small cell lung cancer, numbering roughly 69, were the donors. Sequencing was performed on whole RNA extracted from tumor and nontumor lung tissue, or from frozen PBMC, and the material was left unsorted. This CDR3 contains 17 residues. CDR1 and CDR2 from the germline V gene are SGHTA and FQGNSA. Unmatched junction bases numbered 11, after V lost 5 bases and J lost 3 bases.

V is TRBV7-2 and J is TRBJ2-3; TRBD1 matches 10 bases. The source material was PBMCs, sampled at surgery. This receptor was obtained from a male donor with early-stage non-small cell lung cancer. CDR3 coding DNA: TGTGCCAGCAGCCAAAGTACTTGGACAGGGGGAACAGATACGCAGTATTTT. Its protein is CASSQSTWTGGTDTQYF.